A selection of T cell receptor beta chains follows, all from one sample in a study of blood T cells in healthy people across ages. Via MiXCR, TCRdb re-called the 5' RACE reads, giving one row per CDR3 protein. The repertoire holds 660,000 or so distinct CDR3 sequences, with 58% as singletons. Material for sequencing was blood. The receptors come from a man aged 60-69 years in good health. CDR3s include the opening cysteine and the closing phenylalanine or tryptophan.

CDR3aa,j_gene,v_gene
CAISDGTKIYEQYF,TRBJ2-7,TRBV10-3
CASSHPAGGLDTGELFF,TRBJ2-2,TRBV4-2
CSAPDLGQETQYF,TRBJ2-5,TRBV20-1
CASSKWGFWRTNYGYTF,TRBJ1-2,TRBV21-1
CASSTPDRAYEQYF,NA,TRBV28
CSARRRRAGGAAYEQYF,TRBJ2-7,TRBV20-1
CSASPPDRGAFF,TRBJ1-1,TRBV20-1
CASSLNHAGTNEKLFF,TRBJ1-4,TRBV28
CASGRVSYEQYF,NA,TRBV6-1
CASSPDPGGRQYF,TRBJ2-5,TRBV18
CASRGAGVNEQFF,TRBJ2-1,TRBV5-1
CASTRVYEQYF,NA,TRBV28
CASSHPDRGRYEQYF,TRBJ2-7,TRBV4-1
CASSRMIYNSPLHF,TRBJ1-6,TRBV6-5
CASGTGVPGTQYF,TRBJ2-3,TRBV7-2
CASSASWDRVETQYF,TRBJ2-5,TRBV18
CASSLEGQSFYEQYF,TRBJ2-7,TRBV7-8
CASSFTGGGYNSPLHF,TRBJ1-6,TRBV27
CASSRGSASYEQYF,TRBJ2-7,TRBV2
CASTRRAAITGELFF,TRBJ2-2,TRBV6-2/TRBV6-3
CAISPRAGDQPQHF,TRBJ1-5,TRBV10-3
CSARDRLAGGTDTQYF,TRBJ2-3,TRBV20-1
CASIFRVTGDAEYF,TRBJ2-3,TRBV12-3/TRBV12-4
CASSHWTGGSGGYTF,TRBJ1-2,TRBV27
CAITDRVEYGYTF,TRBJ1-2,TRBV10-3
CASSQGTTSAPDTQYF,TRBJ2-3,TRBV4-1
CASTQWGPQYNERFF,TRBJ2-1,TRBV13
CAISESNRGGKNIQYF,TRBJ2-4,TRBV10-3
CSAPENEGRNQPQHF,TRBJ1-5,TRBV20-1
CASSVGGAGAFYEQYF,TRBJ2-7,TRBV9
CTSSPLDTRVDNSPLHF,TRBJ1-6,TRBV1
CASSRTGGDTEAFF,TRBJ1-1,TRBV3-1
CASLRDNGYEQYF,NA,TRBV10-2
CATGTGAGANVLTF,TRBJ2-6,TRBV5-1
CASKELREQYF,TRBJ2-4,TRBV2
CGVGYNYGYTF,TRBJ1-2,TRBV29-1
CASSSDGVNTDTQYF,TRBJ2-3,TRBV7-3
CASSDGTFQETQYF,TRBJ2-5,TRBV18
CSAIILAGGTYNEQFF,TRBJ2-1,TRBV20-1
CASSQNMLGETQYF,TRBJ2-5,TRBV3-1